What follows are 30 T cell receptor beta chains derived from one specimen sequenced in a study of cytomegalovirus exposure and HLA in healthy donors. Amplification used 60 Vbeta primers and 13 Jbeta primers. The method was immunoSEQ multiplex PCR; TCRdb's version includes in-frame clones alone and lacks a portion of them. Its clone listing holds fewer than 70,000 clones. Material for sequencing was PBMCs. The source of these receptors is a man aged 25-45 years in good health and CMV-seropositive.

The chain uses TRBV5-1 and TRBJ1-4, with D unresolved. The V and J ends lost 2 bases and 0 bases respectively, with 5 bases between them. The CDR3 loop spans 14 amino acids. Germline V lookup: CDR1 SGHRS, CDR2 YFSETQ. CDR3 sequence: CASSLQTTNEKLFF. CDR3 DNA sequence: TGCGCCAGCAGCTTACAGACAACTAATGAAAAACTGTTTTTT.

This chain links TRBV7-9 with TRBJ2-7; 12 nucleotides line up with TRBD1. Germline V gives CDR1 SEHNR, CDR2 FQNEAQ (reference sequence). The CDR3 loop spans 15 amino acids. The J segment lost 7 bases and the V segment lost 2 bases, leaving 6 bases of the junction unmatched. DNA for the CDR3: TGTGCCAGCAGCTTATCCGGGACAGGGGGCCGGGAGCAGTACTTC. Its translation is CASSLSGTGGREQYF.

The chain links TRBV4-1 to TRBJ2-7; TRBD2 matches 8 bases. The CDR3 runs to 15 residues. Germline values: CDR1 MGHRA, CDR2 YSYEKL. V lost 0 bases to trimming and J lost 6 bases; unmatched junction nucleotides: 7. CDR3 in amino acids: CASSQDSGGQGEQYF. The CDR3 nucleotides are TGCGCCAGCAGCCAAGATTCGGGAGGGCAGGGCGAGCAGTACTTC.

The rearrangement joins TRBV19 to TRBJ2-3, with D possibly matching TRBD2 (6 bases). CDR3 length equals 14 residues. The germline CDR1 and CDR2 sequences are LNHDA and SQIVND (reference sequence). The germline V and J ends were trimmed by 3 bases and 0 bases, with 7 bases remaining between them. DNA for the CDR3: TGTGCCAGTAGTATGGGGAGGAGCACAGATACGCAGTATTTT. Encoded protein: CASSMGRSTDTQYF.

The chain carries TRBV6-5 and TRBJ1-1, with TRBD1 matching over 11 bases. This CDR3 comprises 14 residues. The V and J ends lost 4 bases and 5 bases, in that order; junction bases with no gene match: 3. From germline, CDR1 is MNHEY and CDR2 SVGAGI. The CDR3 DNA reads TGTGCCAGCAGTTTATGGGACAGGGGGACTGAAGCTTTCTTT. Translating gives CASSLWDRGTEAFF.

This chain joins TRBV19 and TRBJ2-2; 10 nucleotides line up with TRBD2. The CDR3 loop spans 15 amino acids. The germline gives CDR1 LNHDA, CDR2 SQIVND (reference sequence). V gave up 3 bases and J gave up 7 bases; unmatched junction bases: 5. The CDR3 here is CASSIVAGGDGELFF. The CDR3 DNA sequence: TGTGCCAGTAGTATCGTAGCGGGAGGAGACGGGGAGCTGTTTTTT. Full variable domain (remainder filled in from reference TRBV19 and TRBJ2-2): DGGITQSPKYLFRKEGQNVTLSCEQNLNHDAMYWYRQDPGQGLRLIYYSQIVNDFQKGDIAEGYSVSREKKESFPLTVTSAQKNPTAFYLCASSIVAGGDGELFFGEGSRLTVL.

V is TRBV4-1 and J is TRBJ1-2; TRBD1 aligns across 8 bases. Germline CDR1 and CDR2: MGHRA and YSYEKL. The CDR3 contains 13 residues. The junction had 6 bases not matched to a gene; V was cut back by 5 bases and J by 7 bases. For the CDR3, the DNA is TGCGCCAGCAGCAACAGGGGGGTTTCTGGCTACACCTTC. Its protein product is CASSNRGVSGYTF.

The chain has TRBV9 and TRBJ2-1; TRBD2 matches 14 bases. The V segment lost 2 bases and the J segment 8 bases; nucleotides outside the gene matches: 6. Germline V gives CDR1 SGDLS, CDR2 YYNGEE. This CDR3 comprises 16 residues. The CDR3 loop is CASSVPTSGGAYEQFF. CDR3 bases: TGTGCCAGCAGCGTTCCGACTAGCGGGGGGGCTTATGAGCAGTTCTTC.

The genes are TRBV5-1 and TRBJ1-2, with TRBD1 matching over 8 bases. Germline values: CDR1 SGHRS, CDR2 YFSETQ. The CDR3 is made up of 13 amino acids. Unmatched junction bases numbered 5, after V lost 3 bases and J lost 7 bases. The CDR3 loop reads CASSSGQGTGYTF. The DNA for the CDR3 is TGCGCCAGCAGCTCCGGACAGGGAACTGGCTACACCTTC.

The V and J genes are TRBV28 and TRBJ1-1; D possibly corresponds to TRBD1 (5 bases). The CDR3 is 13 residues long. V was shortened by 10 bases and J by 5 bases, with 17 bases between the two germline ends. Germline V gene data show CDR1 as MDHEN and CDR2 as SYDVKM. Here the CDR3 reads CAIGRGGQTEAFF. Written as DNA, the CDR3 is TGTGCCATAGGACGGGGGGGTCAGACTGAAGCTTTCTTT.

The DNA of the CDR3 is TGTGCCAGCACCGGGACAGGGGAAGAGACCCAGTACTTC. This translates into CASTGTGEETQYF. J is TRBJ2-5 and V is TRBV2; 10 nucleotides agree with TRBD1. After removal of 7 bases from V and 3 bases from J, the junction contained 2 bases not matched to a gene. The CDR3 runs to 13 residues. Looked up from germline, CDR1 is SNHLY and CDR2 is FYNNEI.

The chain couples TRBV5-6 to TRBJ2-7, with 11 bases aligning to TRBD2. Germline loops: CDR1 SGHDT, CDR2 YYEEEE. The CDR3 has 15 amino acids. J lost 1 base, V lost 5 bases, and 5 bases had no gene match. The CDR3 sequence: CASRGTSGMSYEQYF. Written as DNA, the CDR3 is TGTGCCAGCAGGGGGACTAGCGGAATGTCCTACGAGCAGTACTTC.

The V gene is TRBV27, the J gene TRBJ1-5; D is uncertain. The V gene's germline CDR1 is MNHEY and CDR2 SMNVEV (reference sequence). The CDR3 length is 14 residues. Trimming left V 2 bases short and J 3 bases short, with 8 bases between. The CDR3 reads CASSLGRFNQPQHF. The CDR3 DNA reads as TGTGCCAGCAGTTTAGGCAGATTCAATCAGCCCCAGCATTTT.

This chain uses TRBV7-6 with TRBJ2-3; 15 bases are a match to TRBD2. The CDR3 is made up of 16 amino acids. After removal of 5 bases from V and 6 bases from J, the junction contained 6 bases not matched to a gene. Germline V gene data show CDR1 as SGHVS and CDR2 as FNYEAQ. CDR3: CASSLGLAGGVDTQYF. As DNA, the CDR3 is TGTGCCAGCAGCCTCGGACTAGCGGGAGGGGTCGATACGCAGTATTTT.

V and J are TRBV9 and TRBJ1-2; a weak D match, TRBD1 (6 bases). The CDR3 totals 14 residues. V lost 0 bases and J lost 6, with 12 bases in between. CDR1 and CDR2 (germline): SGDLS, YYNGEE. The CDR3 spells CASSVGSGVDGYTF. CDR3 DNA: TGTGCCAGCAGCGTAGGTTCAGGGGTTGATGGCTACACCTTC. The entire variable domain, with the rest obtained from reference TRBV9 and TRBJ1-2, is as follows: DSGVTQTPKHLITATGQRVTLRCSPRSGDLSVYWYQQSLDQGLQFLIQYYNGEERAKGNILERFSAQQFPDLHSELNLSSLELGDSALYFCASSVGSGVDGYTFGSGTRLTVV.

The CDR3 DNA is TGTGCCAGCAGTCCGAGGGGCGGGAGCTCCTACGAGCAGTACTTC. Its protein is CASSPRGGSSYEQYF. V is TRBV6-1 and J is TRBJ2-7; TRBD2 agrees at 7 bases. The CDR3 is 15 residues long. The germline CDR1 and CDR2 sequences are MNHNS and SASEGT. J gave up 0 bases and V 5 bases, and 7 bases lay outside the gene matches.

The rearrangement uses TRBV5-5 and TRBJ2-4; the match to TRBD2 covers 9 bases. The CDR3 runs 16 residues. V lost 0 bases and J lost 6; bases outside the gene matches: 7. From germline, CDR1 is SGHKS and CDR2 YYEKEE (reference sequence). DNA of the CDR3: TGTGCCAGCAGCTTGGCGGCGGGGGGGCCCGTAAACATTCAGTACTTC. Translating gives CASSLAAGGPVNIQYF.

The genes are TRBV6-1 and TRBJ1-4; no clear D. This CDR3 has 15 amino acids. Trimming stripped 6 bases from V and 0 bases from J, with 11 bases between. Germline loops: CDR1 MNHNS, CDR2 SASEGT. The CDR3 nucleotides read TGTGCCAGCAGAATTAAAAGAGCAACTAATGAAAAACTGTTTTTT. Amino acid sequence: CASRIKRATNEKLFF.

The chain couples TRBV19 to TRBJ1-1; 7 bases match TRBD1. Germline V gene data show CDR1 as LNHDA and CDR2 as SQIVND (reference sequence). Trimming cost V 10 bases and J 4 bases; bases outside gene matches: 12. This CDR3 is 14 amino acids long. DNA of the CDR3: TGTGCCACTTCCCGCTACAGGGGTGCCACTGAAGCTTTCTTT. Its translation is CATSRYRGATEAFF.

The CDR3 reads CATSREWGGRDTQYF. Here the CDR3 DNA reads TGTGCCACCAGCAGAGAGTGGGGGGGGCGGGATACGCAGTATTTT. V gene TRBV15 combines with J gene TRBJ2-3, with D possibly TRBD2 on 7 matching bases. V shed 0 bases and J shed 6 bases, with 13 bases lying between them. The germline gives CDR1 LNHNV, CDR2 YYDKDF (reference sequence). The CDR3 loop spans 15 amino acids. The whole variable domain, filled in from reference TRBV15 and TRBJ2-3, reads DAMVIQNPRYQVTQFGKPVTLSCSQTLNHNVMYWYQQKSSQAPKLLFHYYDKDFNNEADTPDNFQSRRPNTSFCFLDIRSPGLGDTAMYLCATSREWGGRDTQYFGPGTRLTVL.

The chain uses TRBV7-8 and TRBJ2-1; D is possibly TRBD1 (6 bases). The CDR3 is made up of 16 amino acids. Germline CDR1 reads SGHVS; CDR2 reads FQNEAQ. Trimming pared 5 bases from V and 0 bases from J, leaving 14 bases between. The CDR3 region has the DNA TGTGCCAGCAGCCCGATGACAGGTCACTCCTACAATGAGCAGTTCTTC. Amino acids: CASSPMTGHSYNEQFF.

The chain recombines TRBV4-1 with TRBJ1-2; a weak D match, TRBD1 (6 bases). V was trimmed by 0 bases and J by 9 bases, leaving 14 bases between them. CDR1 is MGHRA and CDR2 is YSYEKL in the germline V gene. This CDR3 comprises 14 residues. CDR3 sequence (DNA): TGCGCCAGCAGCCAAGAACCACAGGGCGTAAGCTACACCTTC. Protein product: CASSQEPQGVSYTF.

V and J are TRBV5-1 and TRBJ1-2; weak D call: TRBD1 (6 bases). This CDR3 is built from 15 residues. Deletions cut 4 bases from V and 4 bases from J, with 17 bases between. Germline CDR1 is SGHRS and CDR2 is YFSETQ. The CDR3 reads CASSAGQQSVYGYTF. Written as DNA, the CDR3 is TGCGCCAGCAGCGCAGGACAGCAGAGCGTCTATGGCTACACCTTC.

The genes are TRBV7-2 and TRBJ2-7, with a possible D match to TRBD2 (5 bases). Trimming took off 5 bases at V and 6 bases at J, with 14 bases between the two ends. Per the germline V gene, CDR1 is SGHTA and CDR2 is FQGNSA. The CDR3 is 13 residues long. The CDR3 bases are TGTGCCAGCAGCCCCATGGAGACTATCGAGCAGTACTTC. Amino acid sequence: CASSPMETIEQYF.

This chain joins TRBV6-5 and TRBJ2-7; TRBD2 agrees at 8 bases. J was trimmed by 3 bases and V by 8 bases; bases with no gene match: 6. From germline, CDR1 is MNHEY and CDR2 SVGAGI. This CDR3 has 13 residues. The CDR3 nucleotides read TGTGCCAGCCTGGGACTAGTTAACTACGAGCAGTACTTC. It specifies CASLGLVNYEQYF.

V usage is TRBV7-9 and J usage is TRBJ2-2; 7 bases line up with TRBD1. J was trimmed by 0 bases and V by 10 bases; bases with no gene match: 11. The germline gives CDR1 SEHNR, CDR2 FQNEAQ (reference sequence). This CDR3 has 16 residues. The CDR3 sequence is CATVESTGTNTGELFF. CDR3 in DNA: TGTGCCACCGTTGAATCGACAGGGACGAACACCGGGGAGCTGTTTTTT.

V gene TRBV5-6 combines with J gene TRBJ1-5, with D possibly being TRBD1 (5 bases). Germline CDR1 is SGHDT and CDR2 is YYEEEE. This CDR3 has 13 amino acids. V lost 4 bases and J lost 6, with 11 bases in between. The CDR3 region has the DNA TGTGCCAGCAGCATAACAAGGGGTCAGCCCCAGCATTTT. Translating gives CASSITRGQPQHF. Full variable domain (missing parts from reference TRBV5-6 and TRBJ1-5): DAGVTQSPTHLIKTRGQQVTLRCSPKSGHDTVSWYQQALGQGPQFIFQYYEEEERQRGNFPDRFSGHQFPNYSSELNVNALLLGDSALYLCASSITRGQPQHFGDGTRLSIL.

The V call is TRBV19, the J call TRBJ2-2; 13 bases map to TRBD2. Germline assignment: CDR1 LNHDA and CDR2 SQIVND (reference sequence). The V gene end was trimmed by 9 bases and the J gene end by 4 bases; junction bases not matched to a gene: 11. The CDR3 loop spans 17 amino acids. The CDR3, as DNA: TGTGCCAGCCGAACGGGACTAGCGGGGTCGCGCACCGGGGAGCTGTTTTTT. Amino acid sequence: CASRTGLAGSRTGELFF. The full variable domain, completed using reference TRBV19 and TRBJ2-2, is DGGITQSPKYLFRKEGQNVTLSCEQNLNHDAMYWYRQDPGQGLRLIYYSQIVNDFQKGDIAEGYSVSREKKESFPLTVTSAQKNPTAFYLCASRTGLAGSRTGELFFGEGSRLTVL.

As to this clone: Other nucleotide sequences in the sample specify the same CDR3. This chain joins TRBV29-1 and TRBJ2-1; D gene unclear. Germline loops: CDR1 SQVTM, CDR2 ANQGSEA. V was pared by 2 bases and J by 7 bases, with 15 bases between. The CDR3 is made up of 14 amino acids. CDR3 sequence (DNA): TGCAGCGTTGAAAAGCGCTTAGTCCTGAATGAGCAGTTCTTC. Protein sequence: CSVEKRLVLNEQFF.

This sequence joins TRBV6-5 and TRBJ1-2, with a possible D match to TRBD1 (5 bases). V lost 7 bases and J 4 bases, leaving 19 bases between the germline ends. In germline, CDR1 is MNHEY, CDR2 SVGAGI. The CDR3 runs to 15 residues. CDR3 protein: CASTPQGGGVYGYTF. CDR3 sequence (DNA): TGTGCCAGCACTCCTCAGGGAGGTGGTGTCTATGGCTACACCTTC.